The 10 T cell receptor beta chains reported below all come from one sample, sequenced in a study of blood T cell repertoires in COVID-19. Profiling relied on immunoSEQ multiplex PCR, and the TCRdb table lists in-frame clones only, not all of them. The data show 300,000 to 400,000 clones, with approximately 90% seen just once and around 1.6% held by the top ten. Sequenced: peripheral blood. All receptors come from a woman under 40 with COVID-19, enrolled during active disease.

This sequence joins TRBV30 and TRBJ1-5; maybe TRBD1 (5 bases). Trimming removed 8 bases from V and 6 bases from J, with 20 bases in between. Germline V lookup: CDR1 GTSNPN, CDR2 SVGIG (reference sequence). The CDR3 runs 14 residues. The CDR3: CAQKPGGLRQPQHF. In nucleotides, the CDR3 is TGTGCCCAGAAGCCGGGGGGACTTCGTCAGCCCCAGCATTTT.

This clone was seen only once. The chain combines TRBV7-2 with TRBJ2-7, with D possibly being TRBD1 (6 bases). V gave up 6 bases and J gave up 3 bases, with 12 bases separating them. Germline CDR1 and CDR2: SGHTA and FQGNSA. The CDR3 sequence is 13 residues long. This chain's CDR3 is CASSSNRVYEQYF. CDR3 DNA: TGTGCCAGCAGTTCTAACAGGGTCTACGAGCAGTACTTC.

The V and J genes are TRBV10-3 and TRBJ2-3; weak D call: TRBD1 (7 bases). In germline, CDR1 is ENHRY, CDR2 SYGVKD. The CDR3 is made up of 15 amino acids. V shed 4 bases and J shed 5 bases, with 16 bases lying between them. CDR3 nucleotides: TGTGCCATCAGTGGAACAGGGGAGGTGGGAGATACGCAGTATTTT. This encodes CAISGTGEVGDTQYF.

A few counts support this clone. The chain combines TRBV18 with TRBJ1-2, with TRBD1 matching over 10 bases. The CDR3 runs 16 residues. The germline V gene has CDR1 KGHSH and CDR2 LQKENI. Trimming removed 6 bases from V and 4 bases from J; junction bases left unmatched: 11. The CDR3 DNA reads TGTGCCAGCTCCCCAATTCCGGGACAGGGGACCTATGGCTACACCTTC. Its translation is CASSPIPGQGTYGYTF.

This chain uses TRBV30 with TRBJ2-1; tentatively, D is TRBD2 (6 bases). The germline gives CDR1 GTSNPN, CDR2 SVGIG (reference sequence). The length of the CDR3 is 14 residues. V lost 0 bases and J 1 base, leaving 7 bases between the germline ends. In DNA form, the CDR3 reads TGTGCCTGGAGTGTGGGGACTTCCTACAATGAGCAGTTCTTC. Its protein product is CAWSVGTSYNEQFF.

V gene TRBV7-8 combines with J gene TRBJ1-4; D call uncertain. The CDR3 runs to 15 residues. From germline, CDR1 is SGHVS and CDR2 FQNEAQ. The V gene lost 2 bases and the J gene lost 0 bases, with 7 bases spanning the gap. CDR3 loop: CASSLNPATNEKLFF. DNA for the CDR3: TGTGCCAGCAGCTTAAACCCGGCAACTAATGAAAAACTGTTTTTT.

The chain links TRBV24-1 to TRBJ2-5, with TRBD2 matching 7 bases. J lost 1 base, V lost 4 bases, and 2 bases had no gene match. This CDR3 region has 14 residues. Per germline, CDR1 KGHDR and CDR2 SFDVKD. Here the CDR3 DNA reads TGTGCCACCAGTGAGGGGGGGGGCCAAGAGACCCAGTACTTC. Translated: CATSEGGGQETQYF.

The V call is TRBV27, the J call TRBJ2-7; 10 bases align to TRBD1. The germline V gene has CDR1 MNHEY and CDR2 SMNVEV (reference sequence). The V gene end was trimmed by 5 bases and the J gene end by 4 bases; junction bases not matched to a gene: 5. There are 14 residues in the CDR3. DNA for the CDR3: TGTGCCAGCAGTCTGGACAGGGGGAGTTACGAGCAGTACTTC. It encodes CASSLDRGSYEQYF.

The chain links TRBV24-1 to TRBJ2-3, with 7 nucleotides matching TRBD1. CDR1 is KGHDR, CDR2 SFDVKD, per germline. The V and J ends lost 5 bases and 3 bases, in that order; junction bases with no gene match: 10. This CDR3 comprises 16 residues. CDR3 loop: CATSATLGQLTDTQYF. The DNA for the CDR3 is TGTGCCACCAGTGCTACCCTGGGACAGTTAACAGATACGCAGTATTTT.

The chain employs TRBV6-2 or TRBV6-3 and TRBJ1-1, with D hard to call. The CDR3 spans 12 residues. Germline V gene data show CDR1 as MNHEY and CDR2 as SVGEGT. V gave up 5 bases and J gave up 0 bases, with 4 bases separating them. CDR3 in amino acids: CASSQLNTEAFF. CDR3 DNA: TGTGCCAGCAGTCAATTGAACACTGAAGCTTTCTTT.